A single sample is the source of the 7 T cell receptor beta chains below, sequenced in a study of blood T cell repertoires in COVID-19 (dated by TCRdb to 2018 to 2021). The receptor library was made with the immunoSEQ multiplex PCR assay. In its TCRdb copy, this immuneACCESS table keeps in-frame sequences only and misses some clones. Where compared with another copy, unresolved V genes explain less than half of these, and the others have no known cause. Across this sample there are about 120,000 clones, with 60% to 85% seen only once. The ten top clones hold over 2% of the sample. The source material was peripheral blood. These receptor sequences come from a man aged 65 to 79 with acute or convalescent COVID-19.

The V and J genes are TRBV5-1 and TRBJ2-5; no reliable D call. V was cut by 0 bases and J by 2 bases, with 11 bases left in between. The CDR3 contains 15 residues. Germline CDR1 reads SGHRS; CDR2 reads YFSETQ. Here the CDR3 DNA reads TGCGCCAGCAGCTTGGGTATGACATTACAAGAGACCCAGTACTTC. Translation: CASSLGMTLQETQYF.

The V call is TRBV7-9, the J call TRBJ2-2; a weak D match, TRBD1 (7 bases). Germline loops: CDR1 SEHNR, CDR2 FQNEAQ (reference sequence). The CDR3 spans 16 residues. Trimming took off 5 bases at V and 4 bases at J, with 17 bases between the two ends. DNA for the CDR3: TGTGCCAGCAGCCCCAGGGGGGTTTGGGGCACCGGGGAGCTGTTTTTT. Protein: CASSPRGVWGTGELFF.

This clone has more than one count but fewer than ten. The J gene is TRBJ1-6, the V gene TRBV19, with TRBD1 identical over 9 bases. After removal of 9 bases from V and 7 bases from J, the junction contained 4 bases not matched to a gene. Germline CDR1 LNHDA, CDR2 SQIVND (reference sequence). The CDR3 is 13 residues long. The CDR3 bases are TGTGCCAGCACACAGGGGGCGAATTCACCCCTCCACTTT. Its protein product is CASTQGANSPLHF.

The chain couples TRBV4-2 to TRBJ1-5; a possible D gene is TRBD1 (5 bases). Trimming stripped 0 bases from V and 2 bases from J, with 11 bases between. The CDR3 has 16 residues. Per the germline V gene, CDR1 is LGHNA and CDR2 is YNFKEQ. The DNA for the CDR3 is TGTGCCAGCAGCCAAGAATGGGCACAGGGCAATCAGCCCCAGCATTTT. It translates to CASSQEWAQGNQPQHF.

This rearrangement joins TRBV10-3 to TRBJ2-1; 10 bases fit TRBD2. The CDR3 has 16 amino acids. Unmatched junction bases numbered 9, after V lost 2 bases and J lost 8 bases. CDR1 and CDR2 from the germline V gene are ENHRY and SYGVKD. CDR3 loop: CAISEPRGLAGDEQFF. The CDR3 region has the DNA TGTGCCATCAGTGAGCCCCGGGGCCTAGCGGGGGATGAGCAGTTCTTC.

This clone showed up just a few times. The chain couples TRBV7-8 to TRBJ2-1; 9 bases line up with TRBD1. Germline V gene lookup returns CDR1 SGHVS and CDR2 FQNEAQ. The CDR3 is made up of 13 amino acids. J gave up 3 bases and V 8 bases, and 2 bases lay outside the gene matches. CDR3 sequence (DNA): TGTGCCAGCTCGGGACAGGGCTACAATGAGCAGTTCTTC. The encoded protein is CASSGQGYNEQFF.

The chain combines TRBV11-3 with TRBJ1-4; 9 nucleotides align to TRBD1. The V gene's germline CDR1 is SGHNT and CDR2 YENEEA. J gave up 2 bases and V 5 bases, and 3 bases lay outside the gene matches. The CDR3 extends over 15 amino acids. The CDR3 DNA sequence: TGTGCCAGCAGCGCCGGGACAGGGACTAATGAAAAACTGTTTTTT. Its translation: CASSAGTGTNEKLFF.